These 9 T cell receptor beta chains were all obtained from the same sample, sequenced in a study of Ad26.COV2.S vaccination and SARS-CoV-2 variants. Some clones are missing from TCRdb's copy, which holds only in-frame ones; the method was immunoSEQ multiplex PCR. The table records around 370,000 clones, roughly 84% of them present only once. Treatment indicated: roughly 20 received Ad26.COV2.S at low or high dose, single or two shots; roughly 5 received placebo; per-sample allocation not given. On day 63 after the first injection, vaccine and placebo recipients gave samples. The sequences come from peripheral blood, collected in a trial of Ad26.COV2.S vaccine versus placebo. Receptors originate from a person aged 18-65 years who received the Ad26.COV2.S COVID-19 vaccine or a placebo.

This rearrangement joins TRBV19 to TRBJ1-2; TRBD1 might be the D (5 bases). Germline CDR1 reads LNHDA; CDR2 reads SQIVND (reference sequence). The V end lost 6 bases, the J end lost 0 bases, and 11 bases lay between the germline ends. The CDR3 has 14 residues. CDR3 DNA: TGTGCCAGTAGCCAGCAGGGTCCTAACTATGGCTACACCTTC. Protein: CASSQQGPNYGYTF.

This chain uses TRBV15 with TRBJ2-7; 9 nucleotides line up with TRBD1. CDR1 is LNHNV, CDR2 YYDKDF, per germline (reference sequence). V lost 4 bases and J lost 3; bases outside the gene matches: 7. The CDR3 is 15 residues long. The CDR3 is CATSTGQGTGYEQYF. The CDR3 region has the DNA TGTGCCACCAGCACCGGACAGGGGACGGGCTACGAGCAGTACTTC.

The rearrangement joins TRBV19 to TRBJ2-7; the D gene is possibly TRBD2 (6 bases). Trimming took 10 bases from V and 4 from J, leaving 17 bases between them. Germline values: CDR1 LNHDA, CDR2 SQIVND (reference sequence). CDR3 length: 13 amino acids. The CDR3: CATTPPGRYEQYF. CDR3 nucleotides: TGTGCCACTACCCCGCCAGGGAGGTACGAGCAGTACTTC. The whole variable domain, filled in from reference TRBV19 and TRBJ2-7, reads DGGITQSPKYLFRKEGQNVTLSCEQNLNHDAMYWYRQDPGQGLRLIYYSQIVNDFQKGDIAEGYSVSREKKESFPLTVTSAQKNPTAFYLCATTPPGRYEQYFGPGTRLTVT.

Here the CDR3 reads CASSLDSLTDTQYF. CDR3 sequence (DNA): TGTGCCAGCAGCCTCGACAGTCTCACAGATACGCAGTATTTT. The chain combines TRBV11-3 with TRBJ2-3; D may be TRBD1 (5 bases). Trimming removed 5 bases from V and 2 bases from J, with 11 bases in between. CDR3 length: 14 residues. Germline V CDR1 and CDR2: SGHNT, YENEEA.

The chain joins TRBV6-5 to TRBJ1-5, with 9 bases lining up with TRBD1. Trimming removed 6 bases from V and 6 bases from J; junction bases left unmatched: 3. The CDR3 spans 13 residues. Germline V gene lookup returns CDR1 MNHEY and CDR2 SVGAGI. CDR3 sequence reads: CASSLTGGQPQHF. The CDR3 DNA is TGTGCCAGCAGCCTGACAGGGGGTCAGCCCCAGCATTTT.

The chain has TRBV5-4 and TRBJ2-7, with D possibly being TRBD1 or TRBD2 (5 bases each). The CDR3 spans 13 residues. CDR1 is SGHNT, CDR2 YYREEE, per germline (reference sequence). V was pared by 4 bases and J by 7 bases, with 15 bases between. Written as DNA, the CDR3 is TGTGCCAGCAGCGGGGGTGGGGTAGCGGAGCAGTACTTC. Protein product: CASSGGGVAEQYF.

This chain uses TRBV6-1 with TRBJ2-1, with D uncertain. Germline V gene sequence: CDR1 MNHNS, CDR2 SASEGT. The CDR3 runs 15 residues. The V end was cut by 3 bases, the J end by 0 bases, with 9 bases between. The CDR3 spells CASSEGFASYNEQFF. The CDR3 DNA reads as TGTGCCAGCAGTGAGGGCTTCGCCTCCTACAATGAGCAGTTCTTC.

The chain has TRBV5-1 and TRBJ2-7, with no clear D. CDR3 length: 13 residues. Germline values: CDR1 SGHRS, CDR2 YFSETQ. With 4 bases removed from V and 3 bases from J, the gap between germline ends came to 11 bases. The CDR3 DNA reads as TGCGCCAGCAGCCTAACAGTGAACTACGAGCAGTACTTC. Translated, it gives CASSLTVNYEQYF.

The chain carries TRBV2 and TRBJ1-6; no reliable D call. Trimming shortened V by 3 bases and J by 8 bases, and 8 bases separated the two germline ends. CDR3 size: 13 residues. The V gene's germline CDR1 is SNHLY and CDR2 FYNNEI. Here the CDR3 reads CASSDERDSPLHF. The CDR3, as DNA: TGTGCCAGCAGTGATGAGCGGGATTCACCCCTCCACTTT.